A single sample is the source of the 8 T cell receptor beta chains below, sequenced in a study of T cells in tuberculosis. This table comes from immunoSEQ multiplex PCR, and its TCRdb copy is limited to in-frame clones, with some not included. This sample has 30,000 to 35,000 clones; roughly 90% occur once, and the top ten carry 2% to 2.5%. Sequencing was done on a sample of PBMCs. These receptors originate from a donor aged 10-30 years with latent tuberculosis or without tuberculosis infection.

This chain joins TRBV7-2 and TRBJ2-7, with D possibly TRBD1 on 7 matching bases. Trimming took 5 bases from V and 6 from J, leaving 20 bases between them. This CDR3 is 15 amino acids long. CDR1 and CDR2 (germline): SGHTA, FQGNSA. The CDR3 loop is CASSQQGGLTPEQYF. DNA for the CDR3: TGTGCCAGCAGCCAGCAGGGGGGACTTACCCCCGAGCAGTACTTC.

In its sample, this clone was seen a few times. V usage is TRBV7-6 and J usage is TRBJ1-5; 8 nucleotides align to TRBD1. The CDR3 has 14 amino acids. CDR1 and CDR2 (germline): SGHVS, FNYEAQ. V shed 5 bases, J shed 4 bases, and the junction held 4 bases outside the gene matches. Written as DNA, the CDR3 is TGTGCCAGCAGCCCTGGACAGGGAAATCAGCCCCAGCATTTT. Translation: CASSPGQGNQPQHF.

The V call is TRBV27, the J call TRBJ2-7; weak D call: TRBD1 (5 bases). The V gene lost 2 bases and the J gene lost 3 bases, with 11 bases spanning the gap. This CDR3 region has 14 residues. CDR1 is MNHEY, CDR2 SMNVEV, per germline (reference sequence). CDR3 in DNA: TGTGCCAGCAGTTTAGCGACAGTAGGCTACGAGCAGTACTTC. Its protein product is CASSLATVGYEQYF.

V is TRBV2 and J is TRBJ2-1; TRBD2 matches 11 bases. J lost 3 bases, V lost 5 bases, and 6 bases had no gene match. Germline V gene sequence: CDR1 SNHLY, CDR2 FYNNEI. The CDR3 contains 16 residues. In DNA, the CDR3 is TGTGCCAGCAGTCCTACCGGGACTAGCGGCTACAATGAGCAGTTCTTC. It encodes CASSPTGTSGYNEQFF.

The chain recombines TRBV7-8 with TRBJ1-1; D gene unclear. The CDR3 totals 14 residues. The germline V gene encodes CDR1 SGHVS and CDR2 FQNEAQ. With 6 bases removed from V and 5 bases from J, the gap between germline ends came to 16 bases. CDR3 in DNA: TGTGCCAGCAGTTCTACGCAAGAATGGACTGAAGCTTTCTTT. Protein: CASSSTQEWTEAFF. The full variable domain, its missing parts supplied by reference TRBV7-8 and TRBJ1-1, is GAGVSQSPRYKVAKRGQDVALRCDPISGHVSLFWYQQALGQGPEFLTYFQNEAQLDKSGLPSDRFFAERPEGSVSTLKIQRTQQEDSAVYLCASSSTQEWTEAFFGQGTRLTVV.

This chain uses TRBV5-4 with TRBJ2-2; TRBD2 is a possible D gene (5 bases). This CDR3 region has 13 residues. Germline assignment: CDR1 SGHNT and CDR2 YYREEE (reference sequence). Trimming removed 7 bases at V and 3 bases at J, with 10 bases between. The DNA of the CDR3 is TGTGCCAGCGGGAGACACGACACCGGGGAGCTGTTTTTT. Amino acids: CASGRHDTGELFF.

The chain links TRBV30 to TRBJ2-1; D may be TRBD2 (6 bases). Trimming pared 7 bases from V and 9 bases from J, leaving 22 bases between. There are 14 residues in the CDR3. The germline gives CDR1 GTSNPN, CDR2 SVGIG (reference sequence). CDR3 loop: CASVRTPPGGEQFF. The DNA for the CDR3 is TGTGCCTCGGTCCGGACCCCCCCCGGGGGTGAGCAGTTCTTC.

V and J are TRBV7-9 and TRBJ1-5; D may be TRBD1 (6 bases). This CDR3 has 13 amino acids. Germline assignment: CDR1 SEHNR and CDR2 FQNEAQ (reference sequence). The V gene lost 4 bases and the J gene lost 9 bases, with 13 bases spanning the gap. The CDR3 reads CASSSTGALPQHF. The CDR3 DNA reads as TGTGCCAGCAGCTCGACAGGTGCCCTGCCCCAGCATTTT. Full variable domain (remainder filled in from reference TRBV7-9 and TRBJ1-5): DTGVSQNPRHKITKRGQNVTFRCDPISEHNRLYWYRQTLGQGPEFLTYFQNEAQLEKSRLLSDRFSAERPKGSFSTLEIQRTEQGDSAMYLCASSSTGALPQHFGDGTRLSIL.